The 32 T cell receptor beta chains below all came from one sample that was sequenced in a study of blood T cell repertoires in COVID-19 (dated by TCRdb to 2020 to 2022). Library construction relied on the immunoSEQ multiplex PCR assay. The table comes from immuneACCESS by way of TCRdb, which keeps in-frame sequences with V and J called. Part of the clones is missing from these tables; in studies checked, under half for an unresolved V gene and the rest for unknown reasons. Recorded for this sample are about 330,000 clones; more than 80% of them occurred a single time. Around 6% of the sample lies in the top ten. The sample comprised peripheral blood. Receptors were obtained from a young man who had recovered from COVID-19.

The genes are TRBV6-1 and TRBJ1-2; the D gene is possibly TRBD1 (6 bases). Trimming took off 1 base at V and 7 bases at J, with 16 bases between the two ends. Germline assignment: CDR1 MNHNS and CDR2 SASEGT. The CDR3 totals 15 residues. The CDR3 here is CASSEGGGGNRGYTF. DNA of the CDR3: TGTGCCAGCAGTGAAGGGGGGGGCGGGAACCGTGGCTACACCTTC.

The J gene is TRBJ2-7, the V gene TRBV11-2; D is ambiguous. CDR1 is SGHAT, CDR2 FQNNGV, per germline. CDR3 length: 14 residues. V lost 0 bases and J 5 bases, leaving 11 bases between the germline ends. The CDR3 here is CASSLDYNSDEQYF. CDR3 bases: TGTGCCAGCAGCTTAGATTATAATAGTGACGAGCAGTACTTC.

The chain couples TRBV10-3 to TRBJ2-3, with D possibly being TRBD1 (5 bases). The CDR3 is 14 residues long. From germline, CDR1 is ENHRY and CDR2 SYGVKD. V was shortened by 6 bases and J by 5 bases, with 15 bases between the two germline ends. This chain's CDR3 is CAIRPAAGQDTQYF. DNA for the CDR3: TGTGCCATCAGGCCGGCCGCAGGGCAAGATACGCAGTATTTT.

The chain employs TRBV4-1 and TRBJ2-3; possibly TRBD1 for D (5 bases). The CDR3 consists of 17 residues. V lost 4 bases and J 1 base, leaving 18 bases between the germline ends. The V gene's germline CDR1 is MGHRA and CDR2 YSYEKL. In nucleotides, the CDR3 is TGCGCCAGCAGCCTAGGGGAAGCAAGTGTGCGCACAGATACGCAGTATTTT. It is translated as CASSLGEASVRTDTQYF.

The rearrangement links TRBV28 to TRBJ2-5, with 9 bases aligning to TRBD1. The V and J ends lost 6 bases and 4 bases, in that order; junction bases with no gene match: 12. The CDR3 runs to 16 residues. CDR1 MDHEN and CDR2 SYDVKM come from the germline V gene. The CDR3 nucleotides are TGTGCCAGCAGCTCGCCTTCGGGACAGGGAGTAGAGACCCAGTACTTC. This encodes CASSSPSGQGVETQYF.

The genes are TRBV5-6 and TRBJ2-5, with D possibly TRBD1 on 6 matching bases. The CDR3 covers 15 residues. CDR1 and CDR2 (germline): SGHDT, YYEEEE. V lost 0 bases and J 4 bases, leaving 13 bases between the germline ends. Here the CDR3 reads CASSLVGTQGETQYF. The CDR3 bases are TGTGCCAGCAGCTTGGTCGGGACACAAGGAGAGACCCAGTACTTC.

CDR3 in amino acids: CASSKAGVRETQYF. The DNA for the CDR3 is TGTGCCAGCAGCAAAGCGGGGGTCCGGGAGACCCAGTACTTC. J is TRBJ2-5 and V is TRBV6-2 or TRBV6-3; 8 bases are shared with TRBD2. The CDR3 loop spans 14 amino acids. J lost 5 bases, V lost 6 bases, and 8 bases had no gene match. CDR1 is MNHEY, CDR2 SVGEGT, per germline.

V and J are TRBV27 and TRBJ1-1; 10 bases match TRBD1. The CDR3 is made up of 15 amino acids. Germline values: CDR1 MNHEY, CDR2 SMNVEV (reference sequence). J was trimmed by 4 bases and V by 3 bases; bases with no gene match: 5. The CDR3 reads CASSLGTGVGTEAFF. The DNA for the CDR3 is TGTGCCAGCAGTTTGGGGACAGGGGTGGGCACTGAAGCTTTCTTT.

This chain uses TRBV20-1 with TRBJ2-5, with a tentative D call TRBD1 (6 bases). Germline values: CDR1 DFQATT, CDR2 SNEGSKA (reference sequence). This CDR3 region has 10 residues. V was trimmed by 5 bases and J by 7 bases, leaving 8 bases between them. In DNA, the CDR3 is TGCAGTGCTGGGACACCGACCCAGTACTTC. Translation: CSAGTPTQYF.

The CDR3 region has the DNA TGTGCCAGTAGTGAAGGCAGGGGACGGGAGACCCAGTACTTC. Translating it yields CASSEGRGRETQYF. The V call is TRBV19, the J call TRBJ2-5; TRBD1 might be the D (6 bases). There are 14 residues in the CDR3. The germline gives CDR1 LNHDA, CDR2 SQIVND (reference sequence). V shed 5 bases and J shed 5 bases, with 15 bases lying between them.

This clone was detected only once. This chain connects TRBV6-2 or TRBV6-3 to TRBJ1-2; TRBD1 matches 7 bases. Unmatched junction bases numbered 6, after V lost 2 bases and J lost 6 bases. Germline V lookup: CDR1 MNHEY, CDR2 SVGEGT. The CDR3 totals 14 residues. This CDR3 is CASSYLGQENGYTF. CDR3 coding DNA: TGTGCCAGCAGTTACCTTGGACAGGAAAATGGCTACACCTTC.

The chain combines TRBV7-9 with TRBJ2-7; 7 nucleotides line up with TRBD1. The CDR3 has 16 residues. The J segment lost 3 bases and the V segment lost 5 bases, leaving 13 bases of the junction unmatched. Germline lookup yields CDR1 SEHNR and CDR2 FQNEAQ (reference sequence). CDR3 in amino acids: CASSTGPGTEFYEQYF. For the CDR3, the DNA is TGTGCCAGCAGCACGGGCCCCGGGACAGAATTCTACGAGCAGTACTTC.

The rearrangement uses TRBV29-1 and TRBJ1-1; D not certain. Trimming took 2 bases from V and 1 from J, leaving 8 bases between them. CDR1 and CDR2 from the germline V gene are SQVTM and ANQGSEA. CDR3 length: 13 residues. CDR3 bases: TGCAGCGTTGAAAGAGATGAGAACACTGAAGCTTTCTTT. Protein product: CSVERDENTEAFF.

The V gene is TRBV11-3, the J gene TRBJ2-1; D may be TRBD2 (6 bases). Germline CDR1 reads SGHNT; CDR2 reads YENEEA. The CDR3 totals 14 residues. Trimming pared 5 bases from V and 8 bases from J, leaving 16 bases between. The CDR3 nucleotides are TGTGCCAGCAGCCCGGGACTTCCCGGGGATGAGCAGTTCTTC. Protein: CASSPGLPGDEQFF. The full variable domain, in which reference TRBV11-3 and TRBJ2-1 provide the parts outside the CDR3, is EAGVVQSPRYKIIEKKQPVAFWCNPISGHNTLYWYLQNLGQGPELLIRYENEEAVDDSQLPKDRFSAERLKGVDSTLKIQPAELGDSAVYLCASSPGLPGDEQFFGPGTRLTVL.

The chain employs TRBV5-1 and TRBJ2-7; possible D gene TRBD1, 5 bases. Germline V lookup: CDR1 SGHRS, CDR2 YFSETQ. The CDR3 runs to 19 residues. V shed 0 bases and J shed 6 bases, with 28 bases lying between them. For the CDR3, the DNA is TGCGCCAGCAGCTTGGGACTCGCCGTCGTCACCACAAGTAGGGGCGAGCAGTACTTC. This codes for CASSLGLAVVTTSRGEQYF. Using reference TRBV5-1 and TRBJ2-7 for the parts outside the CDR3, the full variable domain is KAGVTQTPRYLIKTRGQQVTLSCSPISGHRSVSWYQQTPGQGLQFLFEYFSETQRNKGNFPGRFSGRQFSNSRSEMNVSTLELGDSALYLCASSLGLAVVTTSRGEQYFGPGTRLTVT.

The CDR3 DNA reads TGTGCCAGCAGCGCGATGCGGAGCACAGATACGCAGTATTTT. Translating it yields CASSAMRSTDTQYF. The chain uses TRBV2 and TRBJ2-3; the D is unclear. The CDR3 extends over 14 amino acids. Deletions cut 6 bases from V and 0 bases from J, with 10 bases between. The germline V gene has CDR1 SNHLY and CDR2 FYNNEI.

The V gene is TRBV4-1, the J gene TRBJ1-6; TRBD1 might be the D (6 bases). Trimming took 4 bases from V and 2 from J, leaving 21 bases between them. CDR3 length: 19 amino acids. Germline V gives CDR1 MGHRA, CDR2 YSYEKL. The CDR3 DNA reads TGCGCCAGCAGCCCCCGGAGGAACAGGGAAGTCGCCTATAATTCACCCCTCCACTTT. Translated: CASSPRRNREVAYNSPLHF.

The chain is built from TRBV5-1 and TRBJ2-5, with 10 bases that match TRBD2. Trimming removed 5 bases from V and 5 bases from J; junction bases left unmatched: 12. CDR3 length: 16 amino acids. Germline-derived CDR1 and CDR2 are SGHRS and YFSETQ. This chain's CDR3 is CASRSGAGGPMETQYF. The CDR3 DNA reads as TGCGCCAGCAGATCAGGAGCGGGGGGGCCCATGGAGACCCAGTACTTC.

This CDR3 reads CASSKGQPNQPQHF. The CDR3 DNA reads as TGTGCCAGCAGTAAGGGACAGCCGAATCAGCCCCAGCATTTT. The chain uses TRBV27 and TRBJ1-5, with 7 bases fitting TRBD1. Germline loops: CDR1 MNHEY, CDR2 SMNVEV (reference sequence). This CDR3 is 14 amino acids long. After removal of 5 bases from V and 4 bases from J, the junction contained 5 bases not matched to a gene.

The chain uses TRBV19 and TRBJ1-1; no clear D. Germline CDR1 reads LNHDA; CDR2 reads SQIVND (reference sequence). The germline V and J ends were trimmed by 4 bases and 4 bases, with 10 bases remaining between them. The CDR3 consists of 13 residues. CDR3 bases: TGTGCCAGTAGTACCTCCTCGGGCACTGAAGCTTTCTTT. Amino acids: CASSTSSGTEAFF.

The V call is TRBV6-5, the J call TRBJ1-5, with D unclear. The V gene lost 7 bases and the J gene lost 6 bases, with 19 bases spanning the gap. The V gene's germline CDR1 is MNHEY and CDR2 SVGAGI. CDR3 size: 15 residues. The CDR3 is CASKERLLGGQPQHF. The CDR3 DNA reads as TGTGCCAGCAAAGAGCGTCTCCTTGGCGGTCAGCCCCAGCATTTT.

This sequence joins TRBV18 and TRBJ1-5; D perhaps matches TRBD1 (6 bases). Between the trimmed V and J ends, which lost 6 bases and 3 bases, there was a span of 12 bases. The CDR3 is 14 amino acids. Germline CDR1 KGHSH, CDR2 LQKENI. CDR3 DNA: TGTGCCAGCTCCCTCGACAGGAACAATCAGCCCCAGCATTTT. This translates into CASSLDRNNQPQHF.

This chain joins TRBV9 and TRBJ2-2; the D gene is possibly TRBD1 (6 bases). The CDR3 loop spans 14 amino acids. V gave up 6 bases and J gave up 2 bases, with 11 bases separating them. Germline CDR1 and CDR2: SGDLS and YYNGEE. The CDR3 DNA follows: TGTGCCAGCACCTCACAGGGTAACACCGGGGAGCTGTTTTTT. Its protein is CASTSQGNTGELFF.

V gene TRBV6-2 or TRBV6-3 combines with J gene TRBJ1-2; tentative D call: TRBD1 (6 bases). The germline V and J ends were trimmed by 4 bases and 4 bases, with 13 bases remaining between them. CDR3 length: 14 residues. Looked up from germline, CDR1 is MNHEY and CDR2 is SVGEGT. The chain's CDR3 is CASSFHRESYGYTF. Written as DNA, the CDR3 is TGTGCCAGCAGTTTTCACAGGGAGAGCTATGGCTACACCTTC.

The chain has TRBV5-1 and TRBJ2-5; TRBD1 matches 8 bases. V lost 5 bases and J lost 0; bases outside the gene matches: 6. The CDR3 runs 15 residues. Germline V CDR1 and CDR2: SGHRS, YFSETQ. CDR3 in amino acids: CASRRTGIDQETQYF. DNA of the CDR3: TGCGCCAGCAGGAGGACAGGGATCGACCAAGAGACCCAGTACTTC.

The chain combines TRBV6-5 with TRBJ2-1; perhaps TRBD1 as D (5 bases). The V end lost 2 bases, the J end lost 5 bases, and 10 bases lay between the germline ends. The CDR3 loop spans 14 amino acids. Germline CDR1 and CDR2: MNHEY and SVGAGI. CDR3 in DNA: TGTGCCAGCAGTTACCAACGACAGCACAATGAGCAGTTCTTC. This codes for CASSYQRQHNEQFF.

CDR3 DNA: TGTGCCTGGAACCGTGGGCCCGATTCTCAACCTCATGAAGCTTTCTTT. Protein sequence: CAWNRGPDSQPHEAFF. V gene TRBV30 combines with J gene TRBJ1-1; D ambiguous. The V and J ends lost 4 bases and 7 bases respectively, with 25 bases between them. Germline V CDR1 and CDR2: GTSNPN, SVGIG (reference sequence). The CDR3 totals 16 residues.

The genes are TRBV5-1 and TRBJ1-2; possible D gene TRBD1, 5 bases. Germline CDR1 is SGHRS and CDR2 is YFSETQ. This CDR3 comprises 12 residues. V shed 4 bases and J shed 5 bases, with 9 bases lying between them. The CDR3 bases are TGCGCCAGCAGCCCCGGGGGGTATGGCTACACCTTC. Protein product: CASSPGGYGYTF.

This clone was recorded a few times. The chain has TRBV7-9 and TRBJ1-1; 9 bases map to TRBD1. The CDR3 spans 14 residues. Per germline, CDR1 SEHNR and CDR2 FQNEAQ (reference sequence). After removal of 5 bases from V and 1 base from J, the junction contained 2 bases not matched to a gene. The CDR3 loop reads CASSTGQGNTEAFF. Written as DNA, the CDR3 is TGTGCCAGCAGCACGGGACAGGGGAACACTGAAGCTTTCTTT.

The chain employs TRBV18 and TRBJ1-1; 11 bases align to TRBD1. Germline V gene lookup returns CDR1 KGHSH and CDR2 LQKENI. The V gene end was trimmed by 5 bases and the J gene end by 4 bases; junction bases not matched to a gene: 3. The CDR3 has 14 residues. CDR3 sequence reads: CASSSGTGGTEAFF. CDR3 nucleotides: TGTGCCAGCTCATCTGGGACAGGGGGCACTGAAGCTTTCTTT.

This chain connects TRBV9 to TRBJ2-7, with a possible D match to TRBD2 (6 bases). This CDR3 spans 14 amino acids. Trimming shortened V by 1 base and J by 2 bases, and 10 bases separated the two germline ends. Germline lookup yields CDR1 SGDLS and CDR2 YYNGEE. The CDR3 region is CASSVTGSAYEQYF. In nucleotides, the CDR3 is TGTGCCAGCAGCGTAACCGGGAGTGCCTACGAGCAGTACTTC.

This clone was counted a single time. The chain combines TRBV19 with TRBJ2-6; D perhaps matches TRBD2 (6 bases). The CDR3 is made up of 17 amino acids. V lost 2 bases to trimming and J lost 4 bases, with 15 bases between them. Germline V lookup: CDR1 LNHDA, CDR2 SQIVND (reference sequence). The CDR3 spells CASSISGAGSGANVLTF. The DNA of the CDR3 is TGTGCCAGTAGTATATCGGGTGCGGGGTCCGGGGCCAACGTCCTGACTTTC.